This entry describes one TCR beta chain. The data were taken from a study of T cell changes during pregnancy in multiple sclerosis. The CDR3 consists of 13 residues. V lost 5 bases and J lost 3, with 11 bases in between. Germline CDR1 is LGHNA and CDR2 is YSLEER. This table comes from immunoSEQ multiplex PCR, and its TCRdb copy is limited to in-frame clones, with some not included. The table records approximately 30,000 clones, about nine tenths of them present only once. This clonotype originated in a female donor in good health, enrolled as a control in a pregnancy study. The chain carries TRBV4-3 and TRBJ2-7, with D unresolved. The sequenced sample was CD8+ T cells from peripheral blood mononuclear cells, obtained in the second trimester of pregnancy. The DNA for the CDR3 is TGCGCCAGCAGCTCTTATAGAGGCTACGAGCAGTACTTC. This encodes CASSSYRGYEQYF.